This passage covers 23 T cell receptor beta chains from one sample sequenced in a study of identical twins. TCRdb itself ran the 5' RACE reads through MiXCR, one entry per CDR3 protein. Of roughly 720,000 distinct CDR3 sequences detected, about 20% appear once; the ten largest clones hold around 14%. The same specimen was also included in a second study, on T cells expressing NK-cell markers.

The sequenced material came from PBMCs. Source of these receptors: a woman aged 18-30 years in good health.

As DNA, the CDR3 is TGTGCCAGCAAAAGGACAGTGACCAATGAGCAGTTCTTC. It yields the protein CASKRTVTNEQFF. The chain recombines TRBV6-2 or TRBV6-3 with TRBJ2-1; tentatively, D is TRBD1 (6 bases). Trimming stripped 7 bases from V and 6 bases from J, with 13 bases between. Germline V lookup: CDR1 MNHEY, CDR2 SVGEGT. This CDR3 is built from 13 residues.

The rearrangement uses TRBV2 and TRBJ1-4; 8 bases line up with TRBD1. The CDR3 spans 14 residues. J lost 8 bases, V lost 8 bases, and 10 bases had no gene match. Germline CDR1 is SNHLY and CDR2 is FYNNEI. The CDR3: CASATDRGGEKLFF. Written as DNA, the CDR3 is TGTGCCAGCGCAACCGACAGGGGAGGAGAAAAACTGTTTTTT. Variable domain in full (rest from reference TRBV2 and TRBJ1-4): EPEVTQTPSHQVTQMGQEVILRCVPISNHLYFYWYRQILGQKVEFLVSFYNNEISEKSEIFDDQFSVERPDGSNFTLKIRSTKLEDSAMYFCASATDRGGEKLFFGSGTQLSVL.

A few counts support this clonotype. The chain couples TRBV20-1 to TRBJ2-7; 9 nucleotides line up with TRBD1. With 3 bases clipped from V and 2 bases from J, the junction kept 5 bases outside the gene matches. CDR3 length equals 14 residues. CDR1 is DFQATT and CDR2 is SNEGSKA in the germline V gene (reference sequence). This CDR3 reads CSASLGQGTYEQYF. The CDR3, as DNA: TGCAGTGCTAGTCTGGGACAGGGAACCTACGAGCAGTACTTC.

CDR3 nucleotide sequence: TGTGCCAGCATTAGAGGGGCTGAAGCTTTCTTT. Translation: CASIRGAEAFF. The chain recombines TRBV27 with TRBJ1-1; possibly TRBD1 for D (5 bases). V was trimmed by 7 bases and J by 6 bases, leaving 9 bases between them. Per the germline V gene, CDR1 is MNHEY and CDR2 is SMNVEV (reference sequence). The CDR3 spans 11 residues.

This clonotype was detected a few times. This chain links TRBV5-1 with TRBJ2-1; the D gene is possibly TRBD2 (5 bases). Germline loops: CDR1 SGHRS, CDR2 YFSETQ. There are 15 residues in the CDR3. The V end was cut by 4 bases, the J end by 2 bases, with 13 bases between. CDR3 region: CASSRSGSTYNEQFF. The CDR3 nucleotides read TGCGCCAGCAGCCGATCGGGGAGTACCTACAATGAGCAGTTCTTC.

This clonotype has a handful of counts. V gene TRBV5-1 combines with J gene TRBJ1-1; D not resolved. V lost 0 bases and J 6 bases, leaving 15 bases between the germline ends. The CDR3 contains 15 residues. The germline V gene has CDR1 SGHRS and CDR2 YFSETQ. The CDR3 DNA reads as TGCGCCAGCAGCTTGGCGGCCAGTTCGCTGGCTGAAGCTTTCTTT. Amino acids: CASSLAASSLAEAFF.

In its sample, this clonotype was seen many times. The V gene is TRBV5-5, the J gene TRBJ2-7; 8 bases fit TRBD2. The CDR3 length is 15 residues. Germline CDR1 is SGHKS and CDR2 is YYEKEE (reference sequence). The V and J ends lost 3 bases and 4 bases, in that order; junction bases with no gene match: 9. The CDR3 sequence is CASSYSGAVMYEQYF. The CDR3 bases are TGTGCCAGCAGCTATAGCGGGGCCGTAATGTACGAGCAGTACTTC.

This clonotype was observed a few times. The chain recombines TRBV12-3 or TRBV12-4 with TRBJ1-2, with TRBD1 identical over 7 bases. This CDR3 has 13 amino acids. J gave up 8 bases and V 7 bases, and 10 bases lay outside the gene matches. The CDR3 DNA reads as TGTGCCAGCACCCTACAGGCAGGGGGAGGCTACACCTTC. Amino acid sequence: CASTLQAGGGYTF.

V and J are TRBV5-6 and TRBJ1-2, with a tentative D call TRBD1 (5 bases). V was trimmed by 4 bases and J by 4 bases, leaving 14 bases between them. Germline V gene lookup returns CDR1 SGHDT and CDR2 YYEEEE. The length of the CDR3 is 14 residues. The CDR3 here is CASSPGGAGYGYTF. The CDR3 DNA reads as TGTGCCAGCAGCCCCGGGGGTGCGGGCTATGGCTACACCTTC.

The chain employs TRBV20-1 and TRBJ2-3; D gene uncertain. This CDR3 is built from 12 residues. V lost 3 bases, J lost 3 bases, and 7 bases lay in between. In germline, CDR1 is DFQATT, CDR2 SNEGSKA (reference sequence). In nucleotides, the CDR3 is TGCAGTGCTAGGGAGAGGACAGATACGCAGTATTTT. It encodes CSARERTDTQYF.

The gene calls are TRBV6-1 and TRBJ1-1; 11 nucleotides agree with TRBD1. V was pared by 7 bases and J by 5 bases, with 9 bases of the junction left unmatched. The CDR3 extends over 15 amino acids. The germline gives CDR1 MNHNS, CDR2 SASEGT. DNA of the CDR3: TGTGCCAGCACCCTTCGGGGACAGGGGGTGACTGAAGCTTTCTTT. Amino acids: CASTLRGQGVTEAFF.

In this sample, this clonotype turned up a few times. This sequence joins TRBV12-3 or TRBV12-4 and TRBJ2-1; D might be TRBD1 or TRBD2, each matching 6 bases. CDR3 length: 14 residues. The germline V and J ends were trimmed by 3 bases and 7 bases, with 13 bases remaining between them. This chain's CDR3 is CASSFPGGMNEQFF. The CDR3 nucleotides read TGTGCCAGCAGTTTCCCCGGGGGCATGAATGAGCAGTTCTTC.

A note on this clonotype: A much larger clone lies one base from this, so it may be a read error. V and J are TRBV7-9 and TRBJ2-7, with TRBD2 matching over 7 bases. The CDR3 runs to 13 residues. Germline CDR1 reads SEHNR; CDR2 reads FQNEAQ (reference sequence). Losses at the gene ends were 7 bases for V and 0 bases for J; bases not matched to a gene: 3. CDR3 in amino acids: CASTRGVSYEQYF. Written as DNA, the CDR3 is TGTGCCAGCACCCGGGGGGTCTCCTACGAGCAGTACTTC.

This clonotype was detected ten times or more. The chain joins TRBV12-3 or TRBV12-4 to TRBJ1-1; 10 positions agree with TRBD1. This CDR3 region has 17 residues. V was clipped by 2 bases and J by 6 bases; unmatched bases: 12. Here the CDR3 reads CASSLLGTGDGQAEAFF. The DNA for the CDR3 is TGTGCCAGCAGTTTACTCGGGACAGGGGATGGGCAGGCTGAAGCTTTCTTT.

The V call is TRBV5-1, the J call TRBJ2-1, with D unclear. The CDR3 length is 11 residues. Germline assignment: CDR1 SGHRS and CDR2 YFSETQ. Deletions cut 7 bases from V and 8 bases from J, with 10 bases between. CDR3 amino acids: CASHQLDEQFF. The CDR3 DNA follows: TGCGCCAGCCATCAACTGGATGAGCAGTTCTTC. The complete variable domain, with remaining parts taken from reference TRBV5-1 and TRBJ2-1, reads KAGVTQTPRYLIKTRGQQVTLSCSPISGHRSVSWYQQTPGQGLQFLFEYFSETQRNKGNFPGRFSGRQFSNSRSEMNVSTLELGDSALYLCASHQLDEQFFGPGTRLTVL.

The CDR3 DNA follows: TGTGCCAGCGGGATATGGGACAGACCCATGAACACTGAAGCTTTCTTT. This sequence encodes CASGIWDRPMNTEAFF. V gene TRBV5-6 combines with J gene TRBJ1-1; 7 bases align to TRBD1. After removal of 7 bases from V and 0 bases from J, the junction contained 12 bases not matched to a gene. This CDR3 is 16 amino acids long. The V gene's germline CDR1 is SGHDT and CDR2 YYEEEE.

Here the CDR3 DNA reads TGTGCCAGCTCATCGGGGGACCCCTACGAGCAGTACTTC. It codes for CASSSGDPYEQYF. The chain uses TRBV18 and TRBJ2-7, with a possible D match to TRBD2 (6 bases). The CDR3 has 13 amino acids. V was cut by 5 bases and J by 2 bases, with 10 bases left in between. Germline loops: CDR1 KGHSH, CDR2 LQKENI.

In nucleotides, the CDR3 is TGCGCCAGCAGCCAAGGGGGGCCGGGACAGGGGGCCTACGAGCAGTACTTC. Protein sequence: CASSQGGPGQGAYEQYF. The rearrangement uses TRBV4-1 and TRBJ2-7, with 11 nucleotides matching TRBD1. The CDR3 contains 17 residues. Losses at the gene ends were 1 base for V and 2 bases for J; bases not matched to a gene: 7. The germline V gene encodes CDR1 MGHRA and CDR2 YSYEKL.

This chain connects TRBV7-9 to TRBJ1-1; D is uncertain. This CDR3 is 12 amino acids long. Germline V gives CDR1 SEHNR, CDR2 FQNEAQ (reference sequence). Trimming took 2 bases from V and 7 from J, leaving 8 bases between them. The CDR3 sequence: CASSLSRLEAFF. The CDR3 region has the DNA TGTGCCAGCAGCTTATCCCGGCTTGAAGCTTTCTTT.

Only a few counts were recorded for this clonotype. The chain links TRBV9 to TRBJ2-3, with D possibly TRBD1 on 6 matching bases. Trimming cost V 3 bases and J 4 bases, with 15 bases left between them. Germline CDR1 SGDLS, CDR2 YYNGEE. The CDR3 is made up of 15 amino acids. The CDR3 DNA follows: TGTGCCAGCAGCGCCCAGGGGCGAGGGGCAGATACGCAGTATTTT. As protein: CASSAQGRGADTQYF.

The chain is built from TRBV9 and TRBJ2-7; D gene unclear. With 2 bases removed from V and 5 bases from J, the gap between germline ends came to 11 bases. This CDR3 is built from 13 residues. Per the germline V gene, CDR1 is SGDLS and CDR2 is YYNGEE. The CDR3 region has the DNA TGTGCCAGCAGCGTCGACGGAACCCACGAGCAGTACTTC. This codes for CASSVDGTHEQYF.

This chain joins TRBV4-3 and TRBJ2-1; D gene uncertain. V gave up 1 base and J gave up 3 bases, with 19 bases separating them. Germline CDR1 LGHNA, CDR2 YSLEER. The CDR3 loop spans 18 amino acids. This chain's CDR3 is CASSQGPVREFSYNEQFF. The CDR3 coding sequence is TGCGCCAGCAGCCAAGGGCCAGTAAGAGAGTTCAGCTACAATGAGCAGTTCTTC.

The V and J genes are TRBV27 and TRBJ2-5, with TRBD1 as a possible D gene (6 bases). V was shortened by 5 bases and J by 2 bases, with 18 bases between the two germline ends. Germline V gene lookup returns CDR1 MNHEY and CDR2 SMNVEV (reference sequence). This CDR3 is built from 16 residues. CDR3 DNA sequence: TGTGCCAGCAGTCCCCAGTGGACAGAAATACAAGAGACCCAGTACTTC. Protein: CASSPQWTEIQETQYF.